The 30 T cell receptor beta chains below all came from one sample that was sequenced in a study of T cell responses to AZD1222 COVID-19 vaccine. Measured with immunoSEQ multiplex PCR; TCRdb has only the in-frame clones, and not every one. The sample yields approximately 150,000 clones, about 91% seen once. Sequencing was performed on peripheral blood, taken on day 0 of AZD1222 vaccination. Receptors originate from an adult in good health.

The J gene is TRBJ1-4, the V gene TRBV29-1; TRBD1 matches 7 bases. The CDR3 is made up of 13 amino acids. The V and J ends lost 4 bases and 7 bases, in that order; junction bases with no gene match: 6. In germline, CDR1 is SQVTM, CDR2 ANQGSEA. The CDR3, as DNA: TGCAGCGTTGCGGGACAGAAAAGTGAAAAACTGTTTTTT. It is translated as CSVAGQKSEKLFF. The full variable domain, in which reference TRBV29-1 and TRBJ1-4 provide the parts outside the CDR3, is SAVISQKPSRDICQRGTSLTIQCQVDSQVTMMFWYRQQPGQSLTLIATANQGSEATYESGFVIDKFPISRPNLTFSTLTVSNMSPEDSSIYLCSVAGQKSEKLFFGSGTQLSVL.

The chain couples TRBV6-5 to TRBJ2-7; D might be TRBD2 (6 bases). V was shortened by 6 bases and J by 3 bases, with 12 bases between the two germline ends. Germline V lookup: CDR1 MNHEY, CDR2 SVGAGI. The CDR3 totals 13 residues. The CDR3 bases are TGTGCCAGCAGCAGGGACTCGTACTACGAGCAGTACTTC. Its protein product is CASSRDSYYEQYF.

This clone was seen just once. This chain joins TRBV19 and TRBJ1-1; D is uncertain. The CDR3 covers 15 residues. The V and J ends lost 6 bases and 2 bases respectively, with 16 bases between them. Germline CDR1 LNHDA, CDR2 SQIVND (reference sequence). For the CDR3, the DNA is TGTGCCAGTAGGGCGATGACCGGGCCTAACACTGAAGCTTTCTTT. Amino acid sequence: CASRAMTGPNTEAFF.

This sequence joins TRBV7-2 and TRBJ1-5; unclear D gene. The V end lost 1 base, the J end lost 1 base, and 11 bases lay between the germline ends. The CDR3 length is 16 residues. Germline lookup yields CDR1 SGHTA and CDR2 FQGNSA. CDR3: CASSLDPPGSNQPQHF. CDR3 nucleotides: TGTGCCAGCAGCTTAGATCCGCCTGGAAGCAATCAGCCCCAGCATTTT.

V usage is TRBV18 and J usage is TRBJ2-5; the D is unclear. Germline V lookup: CDR1 KGHSH, CDR2 LQKENI. V was pared by 0 bases and J by 7 bases, with 12 bases between. This CDR3 comprises 14 residues. In DNA, the CDR3 is TGTGCCAGCTCACCACCCCGCCTCCCGGGGACCCAGTACTTC. Translation gives CASSPPRLPGTQYF.

This clone appeared a few times. J is TRBJ2-7 and V is TRBV19, with D possibly being TRBD2 (5 bases). Per the germline V gene, CDR1 is LNHDA and CDR2 is SQIVND (reference sequence). Deletions cut 2 bases from V and 7 bases from J, with 15 bases between. The CDR3 runs to 14 residues. The CDR3 is CASSIFPGGGEQYF. The DNA for the CDR3 is TGTGCCAGTAGTATATTCCCAGGAGGCGGGGAGCAGTACTTC. Complete variable domain (other parts from reference TRBV19 and TRBJ2-7): DGGITQSPKYLFRKEGQNVTLSCEQNLNHDAMYWYRQDPGQGLRLIYYSQIVNDFQKGDIAEGYSVSREKKESFPLTVTSAQKNPTAFYLCASSIFPGGGEQYFGPGTRLTVT.

This chain uses TRBV3-1 (or the pseudogene TRBV3-2) with TRBJ2-5; 8 nucleotides line up with TRBD1. Trimming took 4 bases from V and 6 from J; bases not matched to a gene: 10. Per the germline V gene, CDR1 is LGHDT and CDR2 is YNNKEL (reference sequence). The CDR3 covers 15 residues. CDR3 sequence reads: CASSPGTGSSQTQYF. For the CDR3, the DNA is TGTGCCAGCAGCCCTGGGACAGGCTCTTCGCAGACCCAGTACTTC.

This clone appeared a single time. The chain couples TRBV9 to TRBJ2-7, with D perhaps matching TRBD1 or TRBD2 (5 bases each). The CDR3 is made up of 15 amino acids. The V gene's germline CDR1 is SGDLS and CDR2 YYNGEE. Trimming stripped 4 bases from V and 4 bases from J, with 18 bases between. The CDR3 spells CASSLYPGPSYEQYF. The DNA for the CDR3 is TGTGCCAGCAGCCTCTATCCGGGACCTTCGTACGAGCAGTACTTC.

V and J are TRBV11-3 and TRBJ2-5; no firm D call. Germline V lookup: CDR1 SGHNT, CDR2 YENEEA. V lost 5 bases and J 2 bases, leaving 15 bases between the germline ends. The CDR3 is 15 amino acids. CDR3 sequence reads: CASSPQALGQETQYF. CDR3 in DNA: TGTGCCAGCAGCCCCCAGGCCTTAGGGCAAGAGACCCAGTACTTC.

The chain couples TRBV5-4 to TRBJ2-2; perhaps TRBD1 as D (6 bases). The germline gives CDR1 SGHNT, CDR2 YYREEE (reference sequence). The length of the CDR3 is 16 residues. Between the trimmed V and J ends, which lost 4 bases and 1 base, there was a span of 14 bases. CDR3 residues: CASSKGDRKNTGELFF. CDR3 nucleotide sequence: TGTGCCAGCAGCAAGGGTGACAGGAAGAACACCGGGGAGCTGTTTTTT.

The chain carries TRBV29-1 and TRBJ2-2; TRBD1 matches 9 bases. CDR1 and CDR2 from the germline V gene are SQVTM and ANQGSEA. The CDR3 spans 12 residues. The J segment lost 6 bases and the V segment lost 7 bases, leaving 3 bases of the junction unmatched. In nucleotides, the CDR3 is TGCAGCGGAGGGACAGGGTCCGGGGAGCTGTTTTTT. It codes for CSGGTGSGELFF.

The rearrangement links TRBV19 to TRBJ1-5; 7 bases fit TRBD1. With 5 bases clipped from V and 5 bases from J, the junction kept 9 bases outside the gene matches. Germline V gene lookup returns CDR1 LNHDA and CDR2 SQIVND (reference sequence). This CDR3 is 15 amino acids long. CDR3 nucleotide sequence: TGTGCCAGTAGTCCCAGGGGGGGGGCCTATCAGCCCCAGCATTTT. It yields the protein CASSPRGGAYQPQHF.

This clone was counted between two and nine times. V usage is TRBV27 and J usage is TRBJ1-5, with TRBD1 matching 7 bases. Germline trimming cut 6 bases from V and 5 bases from J; bases unmatched to any gene: 13. Looked up from germline, CDR1 is MNHEY and CDR2 is SMNVEV (reference sequence). The CDR3 is made up of 16 amino acids. The CDR3 sequence: CASRGQALISDQPQHF. The CDR3 nucleotides are TGTGCCAGCAGAGGACAGGCCCTAATTTCGGATCAGCCCCAGCATTTT.

The V gene is TRBV3-1 (or the pseudogene TRBV3-2), the J gene TRBJ2-7; D may be TRBD2 (5 bases). This CDR3 spans 14 amino acids. Germline V lookup: CDR1 LGHDT, CDR2 YNNKEL (reference sequence). V was cut by 1 base and J by 13 bases, with 20 bases left in between. The CDR3, as DNA: TGTGCCAGCAGCCAAGGTTATAGCGCCTTGGGCAGATACTTC. Amino acid sequence: CASSQGYSALGRYF.

The chain recombines TRBV6-5 with TRBJ2-5, with D unresolved. CDR3 length equals 14 residues. The germline V gene has CDR1 MNHEY and CDR2 SVGAGI. The V gene lost 0 bases and the J gene lost 5 bases, with 10 bases spanning the gap. The CDR3 spells CASSYSIFVETQYF. The DNA for the CDR3 is TGTGCCAGCAGTTACTCGATCTTTGTCGAGACCCAGTACTTC.

The chain's CDR3 is CASSHLQGASYEQYF. The CDR3 DNA follows: TGCGCCAGCAGTCACCTACAGGGGGCGAGCTACGAGCAGTACTTC. The rearrangement uses TRBV23-1 and TRBJ2-7; 9 positions agree with TRBD1. TRBV23-1 is designated an ORF whose function remains uncertain. J was trimmed by 3 bases and V by 3 bases; bases with no gene match: 6. This CDR3 region has 15 residues.

This clone was detected a few times. The genes are TRBV9 and TRBJ2-3; a weak D match, TRBD2 (5 bases). The CDR3 sequence is 14 residues long. The V gene lost 0 bases and the J gene lost 4 bases, with 9 bases spanning the gap. The germline V gene has CDR1 SGDLS and CDR2 YYNGEE. In nucleotides, the CDR3 is TGTGCCAGCAGCGTAGCCACTAGAGCAGATACGCAGTATTTT. It encodes CASSVATRADTQYF.

The chain is built from TRBV28 and TRBJ2-3, with D possibly TRBD1 on 6 matching bases. Germline loops: CDR1 MDHEN, CDR2 SYDVKM. Trimming removed 3 bases from V and 1 base from J, with 11 bases in between. The CDR3 has 15 residues. As DNA, the CDR3 is TGTGCCAGCAGTTTTAGCTGGACAGGCACAGATACGCAGTATTTT. Translation gives CASSFSWTGTDTQYF.

The chain joins TRBV27 to TRBJ2-2; D unresolved. The CDR3 totals 14 residues. V was pared by 6 bases and J by 1 base, with 9 bases between. Germline V CDR1 and CDR2: MNHEY, SMNVEV (reference sequence). CDR3 amino acids: CASSYSWNTGELFF. The CDR3 nucleotides are TGTGCCAGCAGCTACTCCTGGAACACCGGGGAGCTGTTTTTT.

This sequence joins TRBV12-3 or TRBV12-4 and TRBJ1-1, with no clear D. The CDR3 covers 12 residues. Deletions cut 2 bases from V and 6 bases from J, with 7 bases between. This chain's CDR3 is CASSLLAAEAFF. For the CDR3, the DNA is TGTGCCAGCAGTTTACTAGCCGCTGAAGCTTTCTTT.

This clone was seen a single time. The rearrangement joins TRBV29-1 to TRBJ1-1; weak D call: TRBD1 (6 bases). V was trimmed by 7 bases and J by 0 bases, leaving 18 bases between them. CDR1 is SQVTM and CDR2 is ANQGSEA in the germline V gene. The length of the CDR3 is 15 residues. The CDR3 sequence: CSAGTTRNMNTEAFF. In DNA, the CDR3 is TGCAGCGCGGGGACAACCCGAAATATGAACACTGAAGCTTTCTTT.

The table lists this clone with a count of one. The chain has TRBV20-1 and TRBJ2-4; the D gene is possibly TRBD2 (5 bases). The CDR3 contains 16 residues. The V end lost 3 bases, the J end lost 0 bases, and 15 bases lay between the germline ends. CDR1 and CDR2 (germline): DFQATT, SNEGSKA (reference sequence). The CDR3 DNA reads TGCAGTGCTAGTTCGAGGGCGGAGTTAGCCAAAAACATTCAGTACTTC. Translating gives CSASSRAELAKNIQYF.

As to this clone: The same CDR3 can be traced to other DNA sequences in this sample. The chain employs TRBV6-5 and TRBJ1-1; D ambiguous. The germline V gene encodes CDR1 MNHEY and CDR2 SVGAGI. This CDR3 is built from 13 residues. Trimming left V 0 bases short and J 0 bases short, with 2 bases between. The CDR3 loop reads CASSYSLNTEAFF. As DNA, the CDR3 is TGTGCCAGCAGTTACTCGTTGAACACTGAAGCTTTCTTT.

The rearrangement uses TRBV5-6 and TRBJ1-2, with D unresolved. From germline, CDR1 is SGHDT and CDR2 YYEEEE. The CDR3 contains 14 residues. V shed 0 bases and J shed 2 bases, with 8 bases lying between them. This chain's CDR3 is CASSLDRINYGYTF. CDR3 DNA sequence: TGTGCCAGCAGCTTGGACAGAATCAACTATGGCTACACCTTC. The whole variable domain, remainder taken from reference TRBV5-6 and TRBJ1-2, is DAGVTQSPTHLIKTRGQQVTLRCSPKSGHDTVSWYQQALGQGPQFIFQYYEEEERQRGNFPDRFSGHQFPNYSSELNVNALLLGDSALYLCASSLDRINYGYTFGSGTRLTVV.

The rearrangement uses TRBV28 and TRBJ1-2, with 8 nucleotides matching TRBD1. Germline V lookup: CDR1 MDHEN, CDR2 SYDVKM. V trimming: 6 bases; J trimming: 6 bases; junction bases outside the gene matches: 9. The length of the CDR3 is 14 residues. DNA of the CDR3: TGTGCCAGCAGGGTGACAGGGGTCCTAAATGGCTACACCTTC. Encoded protein: CASRVTGVLNGYTF.

The chain combines TRBV12-5 with TRBJ1-4; tentatively, D is TRBD1 (6 bases). The CDR3 runs 14 residues. Germline CDR1 LGHNT, CDR2 FRNRAP. With 2 bases removed from V and 8 bases from J, the gap between germline ends came to 12 bases. This CDR3 reads CASGLRGFEEKLFF. The CDR3 bases are TGTGCTAGTGGTTTGAGGGGGTTTGAGGAAAAACTGTTTTTT.

This clone appeared a single time. The CDR3: CASSLDQYSNQPQHF. The CDR3 coding sequence is TGCGCCAGCAGCTTGGACCAGTATAGCAATCAGCCCCAGCATTTT. The V and J genes are TRBV5-1 and TRBJ1-5; no firm D call. Trimming took off 0 bases at V and 0 bases at J, with 7 bases between the two ends. Germline V gene lookup returns CDR1 SGHRS and CDR2 YFSETQ. There are 15 residues in the CDR3. The full variable domain, in which reference TRBV5-1 and TRBJ1-5 provide the parts outside the CDR3, is KAGVTQTPRYLIKTRGQQVTLSCSPISGHRSVSWYQQTPGQGLQFLFEYFSETQRNKGNFPGRFSGRQFSNSRSEMNVSTLELGDSALYLCASSLDQYSNQPQHFGDGTRLSIL.

The chain links TRBV15 to TRBJ1-4; D gene unclear. The CDR3 spans 12 residues. Germline assignment: CDR1 LNHNV and CDR2 YYDKDF (reference sequence). Trimming removed 0 bases at V and 8 bases at J, with 4 bases between. The CDR3 sequence is CATSRDREKLFF. For the CDR3, the DNA is TGTGCCACCAGCAGAGATCGCGAAAAACTGTTTTTT.

This chain links TRBV27 with TRBJ2-1; the D gene is possibly TRBD2 (6 bases). The CDR3 contains 15 residues. Germline lookup yields CDR1 MNHEY and CDR2 SMNVEV (reference sequence). Between the trimmed V and J ends, which lost 3 bases and 4 bases, there was a span of 13 bases. CDR3 region: CASSLSGPRYNEQFF. The DNA for the CDR3 is TGTGCCAGCAGTTTGAGCGGGCCTCGATACAATGAGCAGTTCTTC.

This clone was observed a single time. This chain joins TRBV7-3 and TRBJ2-7, with a tentative D call TRBD2 (6 bases). Germline loops: CDR1 SGHTA, CDR2 FQGTGA. The V end lost 1 base, the J end lost 10 bases, and 8 bases lay between the germline ends. The CDR3 loop spans 11 amino acids. CDR3 loop: CASSLMGGQYF. Here the CDR3 DNA reads TGTGCCAGCAGCTTAATGGGGGGACAGTACTTC.